Presented here are 25 T cell receptor beta chains from one specimen sequenced in a study of beta chain features in type 1 diabetes. Sequencing targeted expressed TCRB transcripts, as all isolated RNA had been reverse transcribed. TCRdb keeps only in-frame clones here, not all; method: immunoSEQ multiplex PCR. In the table there are a few hundred thousand clones, 14% of which are singletons. Sequencing was done on a sample of naive CD4+ T cells from blood. The receptors here all came from a man in his thirties or forties in good health.

J is TRBJ2-1 and V is TRBV9; D could derive from TRBD1 or TRBD2 (6 bases each). The CDR3 spans 16 residues. Germline CDR1 SGDLS, CDR2 YYNGEE. Trimming left V 0 bases short and J 5 bases short, with 15 bases between. CDR3 bases: TGTGCCAGCAGCGTAGGGGGGCCAGGGAGGAACAATGAGCAGTTCTTC. Translation gives CASSVGGPGRNNEQFF.

This clone came up a few times. V gene TRBV7-6 combines with J gene TRBJ2-6; D call uncertain. Trimming cost V 5 bases and J 2 bases, with 7 bases left between them. The germline V gene encodes CDR1 SGHVS and CDR2 FNYEAQ. The CDR3 covers 14 residues. The CDR3 here is CASSHRTGANVLTF. Here the CDR3 DNA reads TGTGCCAGCAGCCACCGAACTGGGGCCAACGTCCTGACTTTC. The variable domain in full, with the rest retrieved from reference TRBV7-6 and TRBJ2-6, is GAGVSQSPRYKVTKRGQDVALRCDPISGHVSLYWYRQALGQGPEFLTYFNYEAQQDKSGLPNDRFSAERPEGSISTLTIQRTEQRDSAMYRCASSHRTGANVLTFGAGSRLTVL.

This chain connects TRBV7-2 to TRBJ2-3, with D perhaps TRBD2 (6 bases). The CDR3 covers 15 residues. In germline, CDR1 is SGHTA, CDR2 FQGNSA. Trimming removed 4 bases at V and 4 bases at J, with 15 bases between. The CDR3 bases are TGTGCCAGCAGCTCCGAGGACTACTGGGCAGATACGCAGTATTTT. Translation: CASSSEDYWADTQYF.

This clone was recorded a few times. The V gene is TRBV2, the J gene TRBJ2-2, with D tentatively TRBD2 (6 bases). Trimming removed 8 bases from V and 9 bases from J, with 13 bases in between. CDR3 size: 12 residues. CDR1 and CDR2 from the germline V gene are SNHLY and FYNNEI. As DNA, the CDR3 is TGTGCCAGCGGCGGGACCCCGCGGGAGCTGTTTTTT. Translation: CASGGTPRELFF.

This clone was observed a few times. The J gene is TRBJ2-5, the V gene TRBV7-2, with 9 nucleotides matching TRBD2. The germline V gene has CDR1 SGHTA and CDR2 FQGNSA. Germline trimming cut 1 base from V and 4 bases from J; bases unmatched to any gene: 13. The CDR3 covers 18 residues. The CDR3 reads CASSLVGGRDPMGETQYF. The CDR3 nucleotides are TGTGCCAGCAGCTTAGTCGGCGGGAGGGACCCCATGGGAGAGACCCAGTACTTC.

The chain combines TRBV4-1 with TRBJ1-5, with a possible D match to TRBD1 (5 bases). This CDR3 is built from 15 residues. Looked up from germline, CDR1 is MGHRA and CDR2 is YSYEKL. Trimming shortened V by 2 bases and J by 1 base, and 9 bases separated the two germline ends. The CDR3 sequence: CASSQPGRSNQPQHF. CDR3 coding DNA: TGCGCCAGCAGCCAACCGGGACGGAGCAATCAGCCCCAGCATTTT.

At least ten counts were recorded for this clone. The chain uses TRBV29-1 and TRBJ2-1, with D perhaps TRBD1 (6 bases). This CDR3 has 13 amino acids. V lost 6 bases and J lost 2, with 11 bases in between. Germline lookup yields CDR1 SQVTM and CDR2 ANQGSEA. CDR3 sequence (DNA): TGCAGCGTCACAGGGTACCCCTACAATGAGCAGTTCTTC. Translation gives CSVTGYPYNEQFF.

The rearrangement joins TRBV5-4 to TRBJ2-2; D may correspond to TRBD1 or TRBD2 (5 bases each). The CDR3 length is 16 residues. V lost 3 bases and J 4 bases, leaving 16 bases between the germline ends. Germline V gene sequence: CDR1 SGHNT, CDR2 YYREEE (reference sequence). The CDR3 coding sequence is TGTGCCAGCAGCTCACCCGGGTGGGGGAGCACCGGGGAGCTGTTTTTT. Its translation is CASSSPGWGSTGELFF.

This chain joins TRBV14 and TRBJ1-2; 7 bases align to TRBD1. V shed 4 bases, J shed 4 bases, and the junction held 18 bases outside the gene matches. Germline-derived CDR1 and CDR2 are SGHDN and FVKESK. CDR3 length: 18 amino acids. The CDR3 region is CASSPGGGPFEIFYGYTF. CDR3 DNA: TGTGCCAGCAGCCCAGGAGGGGGCCCCTTTGAGATTTTCTATGGCTACACCTTC.

This clone has ten or more counts. V and J are TRBV30 and TRBJ2-2; 7 nucleotides match TRBD2. Trimming cost V 2 bases and J 6 bases; bases outside gene matches: 6. Germline values: CDR1 GTSNPN, CDR2 SVGIG (reference sequence). This CDR3 contains 14 residues. CDR3 nucleotides: TGTGCCTGGAGTCCTGGACTAGGCGCCGGGGAGCTGTTTTTT. Encoded protein: CAWSPGLGAGELFF.

DNA for the CDR3: TGTGCCAGCAGTTTGACGGGTCACAATCAGCCCCAGCATTTT. It specifies CASSLTGHNQPQHF. The chain carries TRBV27 and TRBJ1-5; D not resolved. Between the trimmed V and J ends, which lost 3 bases and 3 bases, there was a span of 9 bases. CDR1 is MNHEY and CDR2 is SMNVEV in the germline V gene (reference sequence). This CDR3 comprises 14 residues.

The chain employs TRBV2 and TRBJ2-5; 7 bases map to TRBD2. CDR1 is SNHLY, CDR2 FYNNEI, per germline. V gave up 4 bases and J gave up 5 bases; unmatched junction bases: 10. CDR3 length equals 15 residues. In nucleotides, the CDR3 is TGTGCCAGCAGTGCTGGACTAGTTCTCTCTGAGACCCAGTACTTC. Its translation: CASSAGLVLSETQYF.

The rearrangement joins TRBV18 to TRBJ2-5; 7 nucleotides line up with TRBD1. Germline values: CDR1 KGHSH, CDR2 LQKENI. The CDR3 contains 17 residues. The trim removed 4 bases at V and 5 bases at J, leaving 16 bases unmatched. CDR3 loop: CASSRIHGQAVMETQYF. CDR3 in DNA: TGTGCCAGCTCACGGATTCACGGACAGGCCGTAATGGAGACCCAGTACTTC.

This clone was observed a handful of times. This chain links TRBV7-9 with TRBJ2-5; D unclear. V lost 5 bases and J lost 0, with 10 bases in between. Germline CDR1 is SEHNR and CDR2 is FQNEAQ (reference sequence). This CDR3 region has 14 residues. CDR3 DNA sequence: TGTGCCAGCAGCCAACTGAGAAACCAAGAGACCCAGTACTTC. Its protein is CASSQLRNQETQYF.

The gene calls are TRBV6-5 and TRBJ2-3, with a weak D call TRBD2 (5 bases). Germline values: CDR1 MNHEY, CDR2 SVGAGI. CDR3 length: 15 residues. The V gene lost 0 bases and the J gene lost 6 bases, with 13 bases spanning the gap. This CDR3 is CASSYSEVMRDTQYF. CDR3 bases: TGTGCCAGCAGTTACTCGGAGGTTATGCGCGATACGCAGTATTTT.

This clone came up a few times. The chain combines TRBV19 with TRBJ1-1, with TRBD1 matching 7 bases. The V segment lost 0 bases and the J segment 6 bases; nucleotides outside the gene matches: 4. Germline CDR1 reads LNHDA; CDR2 reads SQIVND (reference sequence). The CDR3 extends over 14 amino acids. CDR3 in amino acids: CASSIDRGSAEAFF. The CDR3 DNA reads TGTGCCAGTAGTATAGACAGGGGGTCGGCTGAAGCTTTCTTT.

The V gene is TRBV18, the J gene TRBJ2-1, with 9 bases matching TRBD1. Germline-derived CDR1 and CDR2 are KGHSH and LQKENI. There are 16 residues in the CDR3. Losses at the gene ends were 0 bases for V and 5 bases for J; bases not matched to a gene: 5. Here the CDR3 reads CASSPPGQGSHNEQFF. The CDR3, as DNA: TGTGCCAGCTCACCACCGGGACAGGGATCGCACAATGAGCAGTTCTTC.

The chain carries TRBV2 and TRBJ1-2, with a possible D match to TRBD1 (5 bases). CDR3 size: 12 residues. Trimming removed 6 bases from V and 8 bases from J, with 13 bases in between. CDR1 SNHLY and CDR2 FYNNEI come from the germline V gene. CDR3 sequence reads: CASRPDSLGYTF. The CDR3 coding sequence is TGTGCCAGCAGGCCCGACAGTCTAGGCTACACCTTC.

This clone came up a few times. The chain carries TRBV9 and TRBJ2-5; 10 nucleotides line up with TRBD2. V was pared by 3 bases and J by 2 bases, with 4 bases of the junction left unmatched. Germline-derived CDR1 and CDR2 are SGDLS and YYNGEE. CDR3 size: 15 residues. In DNA, the CDR3 is TGTGCCAGCAGCGGACTAGCGGGCAAACAAGAGACCCAGTACTTC. As protein: CASSGLAGKQETQYF.

This clone was seen more than once but under ten times. The J gene is TRBJ2-1, the V gene TRBV7-6; 9 bases are a match to TRBD2. This CDR3 contains 16 residues. Germline CDR1 SGHVS, CDR2 FNYEAQ. V dropped 6 bases and J dropped 2; count of bases not matched to a gene: 8. CDR3 coding DNA: TGTGCCAGCAGACCGGGAGCGGGAGGAACCTACAATGAGCAGTTCTTC. Translation: CASRPGAGGTYNEQFF.

This clone showed up many times. The chain has TRBV29-1 and TRBJ1-1; D gene uncertain. The V gene lost 6 bases and the J gene lost 0 bases, with 11 bases spanning the gap. This CDR3 is built from 13 residues. Germline CDR1 is SQVTM and CDR2 is ANQGSEA. DNA of the CDR3: TGCAGCGTCCAAATCGGATTGAACACTGAAGCTTTCTTT. It codes for CSVQIGLNTEAFF.

This clone was seen a handful of times. Relative to the germline gene, one junction end is altered; a read error may explain this. The gene calls are TRBV7-7 and TRBJ2-2; D may be TRBD2 (6 bases). This CDR3 region has 15 residues. The V gene's germline CDR1 is SSHAT and CDR2 FNYEAQ (reference sequence). As DNA, the CDR3 is TGTGCCAGCAGCTTATCTCTAGCGAATACCGGGGAGCTGTTTTTT. It is translated as CASSLSLANTGELFF.

The rearrangement joins TRBV15 to TRBJ2-5; D is unclear. CDR1 and CDR2 from the germline V gene are LNHNV and YYDKDF (reference sequence). The CDR3 runs 16 residues. The V gene lost 3 bases and the J gene lost 5 bases, with 19 bases spanning the gap. CDR3 sequence: CATSRSLHGFGETQYF. The CDR3 DNA sequence: TGTGCCACCAGCAGGTCCTTACACGGGTTCGGGGAGACCCAGTACTTC. Variable domain in full (rest from reference TRBV15 and TRBJ2-5): DAMVIQNPRYQVTQFGKPVTLSCSQTLNHNVMYWYQQKSSQAPKLLFHYYDKDFNNEADTPDNFQSRRPNTSFCFLDIRSPGLGDTAMYLCATSRSLHGFGETQYFGPGTRLLVL.

The CDR3: CASSATSGRWNEQFF. The DNA of the CDR3 is TGTGCCAGCAGTGCGACTAGCGGGAGATGGAATGAGCAGTTCTTC. The rearrangement joins TRBV25-1 to TRBJ2-1; 12 bases are a match to TRBD2. With V trimmed by 4 bases and J by 7 bases, 5 bases remained unmatched. Looked up from germline, CDR1 is MGHDK and CDR2 is SYGVNS. The CDR3 runs 15 residues.

The chain couples TRBV5-6 to TRBJ2-5, with 11 bases matching TRBD1. Germline V gene sequence: CDR1 SGHDT, CDR2 YYEEEE. Trimming cost V 3 bases and J 6 bases; bases outside gene matches: 7. This CDR3 comprises 15 residues. The CDR3 DNA follows: TGTGCCAGCAGCTCCGGGACAGGGGGAAGGCAGACCCAGTACTTC. Translation: CASSSGTGGRQTQYF.